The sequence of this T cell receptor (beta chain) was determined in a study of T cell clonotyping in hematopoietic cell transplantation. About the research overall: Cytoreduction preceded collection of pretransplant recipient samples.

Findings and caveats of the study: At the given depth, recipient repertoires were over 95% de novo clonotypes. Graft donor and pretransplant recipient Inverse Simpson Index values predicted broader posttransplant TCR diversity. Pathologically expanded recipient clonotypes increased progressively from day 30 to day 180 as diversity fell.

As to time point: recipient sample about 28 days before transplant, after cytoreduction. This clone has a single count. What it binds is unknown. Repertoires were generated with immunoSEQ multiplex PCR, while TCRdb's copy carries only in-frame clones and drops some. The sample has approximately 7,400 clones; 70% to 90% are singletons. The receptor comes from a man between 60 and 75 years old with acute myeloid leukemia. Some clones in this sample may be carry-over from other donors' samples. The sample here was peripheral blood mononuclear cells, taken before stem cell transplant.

The CDR3 protein is CSVAGTPRYNEQFF. Here the CDR3 DNA reads TGCAGCGTTGCGGGGACACCTCGATACAATGAGCAGTTCTTC. V and J are TRBV29-1 and TRBJ2-1, with D possibly matching TRBD1 (6 bases). CDR1 and CDR2 from the germline V gene are SQVTM and ANQGSEA. CDR3 length: 14 residues. Trimming left V 4 bases short and J 4 bases short, with 14 bases between.